This is a list of T cell receptor beta chains from one sample in a study of cytomegalovirus exposure and HLA in healthy donors. Sequenced by immunoSEQ multiplex PCR; TCRdb stores in-frame clones only, minus some. The table includes about 200,000 clones, 70% to 80% detected once. Sequencing used PBMCs. These receptors originate from a male donor in good health and CMV-seropositive. Both conserved end residues are part of each CDR3. The order of the fields is D gene, CDR3 length, V gene, clone size, J gene, CDR3 protein, CDR3 DNA. D genes are given only for firm matches. Clone sizes are given selectively: once, few, many, or a class where the clone is expanded.

d_call: NA; cdr3_length: 15; v_call: TRBV4-3; clone_size: NA; j_call: TRBJ1-5; cdr3_aa: CASSQEYGNGQPQHF; cdr3_nt: TGCGCCAGCAGCCAAGAGTACGGGAATGGTCAGCCCCAGCATTTT
d_call: TRBD2; cdr3_length: 18; v_call: TRBV7-3; clone_size: NA; j_call: TRBJ2-1; cdr3_aa: CASSLIGTSGRLHNEQFF; cdr3_nt: TGTGCCAGCAGCTTAATCGGGACTAGCGGGAGGCTGCACAATGAGCAGTTCTTC
d_call: NA; cdr3_length: 16; v_call: TRBV28; clone_size: NA; j_call: TRBJ1-4; cdr3_aa: CASRSFRGATNEKLFF; cdr3_nt: TGTGCCAGCAGATCATTCAGGGGTGCAACTAATGAAAAACTGTTTTTT
d_call: NA; cdr3_length: 15; v_call: TRBV28; clone_size: NA; j_call: TRBJ1-1; cdr3_aa: CASIRRGEMNTEAFF; cdr3_nt: TGTGCCAGCATCAGAAGGGGCGAGATGAACACTGAAGCTTTCTTT
d_call: TRBD2; cdr3_length: 20; v_call: TRBV4-3; clone_size: NA; j_call: TRBJ2-7; cdr3_aa: CASSQILTGTSGGVAYEQYF; cdr3_nt: TGCGCCAGCAGCCAGATCCTAACCGGGACTAGCGGGGGGGTAGCCTACGAGCAGTACTTC
d_call: TRBD1; cdr3_length: 16; v_call: TRBV5-6; clone_size: NA; j_call: TRBJ2-7; cdr3_aa: CASSLRTGRGGDEQYF; cdr3_nt: TGTGCCAGCAGCTTAAGAACCGGACGAGGGGGCGATGAGCAGTACTTC
d_call: NA; cdr3_length: 12; v_call: TRBV10-3; clone_size: NA; j_call: TRBJ2-7; cdr3_aa: CAIRETGSEQYF; cdr3_nt: TGTGCCATCAGGGAAACAGGGAGTGAGCAGTACTTC
d_call: TRBD1; cdr3_length: 17; v_call: TRBV10-3; clone_size: few; j_call: TRBJ1-1; cdr3_aa: CAIRLNRGREVNTEAFF; cdr3_nt: TGTGCCATCAGGCTGAACAGGGGAAGGGAGGTTAACACTGAAGCTTTCTTT
d_call: TRBD1; cdr3_length: 14; v_call: TRBV27; clone_size: NA; j_call: TRBJ1-2; cdr3_aa: CASRDRGRYYGYTF; cdr3_nt: TGTGCCAGCAGAGACAGGGGAAGGTACTATGGCTACACCTTC
d_call: TRBD1; cdr3_length: 15; v_call: TRBV4-3; clone_size: NA; j_call: TRBJ1-1; cdr3_aa: CASSQEGTGGAEAFF; cdr3_nt: TGCGCCAGCAGCCAAGAAGGGACAGGGGGAGCTGAAGCTTTCTTT
d_call: NA; cdr3_length: 16; v_call: TRBV18; clone_size: NA; j_call: TRBJ1-4; cdr3_aa: CASSPEEEETNEKLFF; cdr3_nt: TGTGCCAGCTCACCGGAGGAGGAGGAAACTAATGAAAAACTGTTTTTT
d_call: NA; cdr3_length: 15; v_call: TRBV18; clone_size: NA; j_call: TRBJ2-5; cdr3_aa: CASSLGQEGVGTQYF; cdr3_nt: TGTGCCAGCTCACTCGGACAGGAGGGAGTCGGGACCCAGTACTTC
d_call: TRBD1; cdr3_length: 17; v_call: TRBV2; clone_size: NA; j_call: TRBJ1-5; cdr3_aa: CASSDYMTGGEDQPQHF; cdr3_nt: TGTGCCAGCAGTGACTACATGACAGGGGGCGAGGATCAGCCCCAGCATTTT
d_call: NA; cdr3_length: 13; v_call: TRBV15; clone_size: few; j_call: TRBJ2-5; cdr3_aa: CATSRAPKETQYF; cdr3_nt: TGTGCCACCAGCAGAGCCCCAAAAGAGACCCAGTACTTC
d_call: NA; cdr3_length: 14; v_call: TRBV2; clone_size: NA; j_call: TRBJ2-7; cdr3_aa: CASSSSGEAYEQYF; cdr3_nt: TGTGCCAGCAGTTCCTCCGGGGAAGCCTACGAGCAGTACTTC
d_call: TRBD1; cdr3_length: 14; v_call: TRBV18; clone_size: NA; j_call: TRBJ1-6; cdr3_aa: CASSPGQGESPLHF; cdr3_nt: TGTGCCAGCTCACCTGGACAGGGAGAATCACCCCTCCACTTT
d_call: TRBD2; cdr3_length: 17; v_call: TRBV9; clone_size: once; j_call: TRBJ2-7; cdr3_aa: CASSVGIAGAISYEQYF; cdr3_nt: TGTGCCAGCAGCGTAGGAATAGCGGGGGCTATCTCCTACGAGCAGTACTTC
d_call: TRBD1; cdr3_length: 17; v_call: TRBV9; clone_size: NA; j_call: TRBJ1-1; cdr3_aa: CASSEGTGVKFGTEAFF; cdr3_nt: TGTGCCAGCAGCGAAGGGACAGGGGTGAAGTTTGGCACTGAAGCTTTCTTT
d_call: NA; cdr3_length: 14; v_call: TRBV7-2; clone_size: NA; j_call: TRBJ1-2; cdr3_aa: CASSGAGIIDGYTF; cdr3_nt: TGTGCCAGCAGCGGGGCAGGAATTATAGATGGCTACACCTTC
d_call: NA; cdr3_length: 9; v_call: TRBV10-3; clone_size: NA; j_call: TRBJ2-7; cdr3_aa: CAIPGEQYF; cdr3_nt: TGTGCCATCCCAGGCGAGCAGTACTTC
d_call: TRBD1; cdr3_length: 15; v_call: TRBV19; clone_size: NA; j_call: TRBJ2-7; cdr3_aa: CASSMTGAASYEQYF; cdr3_nt: TGTGCCAGTAGTATGACAGGGGCCGCCTCCTACGAGCAGTACTTC